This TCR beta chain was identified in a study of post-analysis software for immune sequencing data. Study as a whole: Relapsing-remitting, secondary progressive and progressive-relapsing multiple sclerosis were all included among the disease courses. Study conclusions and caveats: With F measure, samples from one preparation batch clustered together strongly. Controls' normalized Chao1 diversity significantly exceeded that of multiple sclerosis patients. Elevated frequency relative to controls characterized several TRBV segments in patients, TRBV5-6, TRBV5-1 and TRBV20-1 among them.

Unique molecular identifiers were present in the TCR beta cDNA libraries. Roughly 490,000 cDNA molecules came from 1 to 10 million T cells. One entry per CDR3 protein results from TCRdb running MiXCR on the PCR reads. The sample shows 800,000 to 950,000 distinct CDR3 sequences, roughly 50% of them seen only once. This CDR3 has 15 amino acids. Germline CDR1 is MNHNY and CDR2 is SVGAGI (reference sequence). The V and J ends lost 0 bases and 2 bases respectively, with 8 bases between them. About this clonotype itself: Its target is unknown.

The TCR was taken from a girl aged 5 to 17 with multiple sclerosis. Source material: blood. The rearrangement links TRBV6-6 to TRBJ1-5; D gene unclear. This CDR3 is CASSYSIRGNQPQHF. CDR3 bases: TGTGCCAGCAGTTACTCGATCCGGGGCAATCAGCCCCAGCATTTT.